A single sample is the source of the 24 T cell receptor beta chains below, sequenced in a study of shared clonotypes between healthy human individuals. Method: immunoSEQ multiplex PCR; TCRdb's copy keeps in-frame clones and lacks some. Of more than 2 million clones listed, 90% to 97% were seen once; the top ten hold around 0.13%. The sequenced sample consisted of naive CD4+ T cells sorted from blood. As for subset: CD45RA+ positively selected. These receptors all come from a man in his late teens or twenties in good health.

This clone was detected only a few times. The CDR3 DNA is TGCGCCAGCAGTGAAGAAAAGGGACAGCGTTACCCTTACTTC. Amino acids: CASSEEKGQRYPYF. The chain uses TRBV10-2 and TRBJ2-7, with TRBD1 matching over 7 bases. The junction had 15 bases not matched to a gene; V was cut back by 3 bases and J by 13 bases. CDR1 is WSHSY, CDR2 SAAADI, per germline. There are 14 residues in the CDR3.

This clone was observed once. V and J are TRBV6-6 and TRBJ2-5; maybe TRBD1 (6 bases). Germline CDR1 is MNHNY and CDR2 is SVGAGI (reference sequence). This CDR3 comprises 13 residues. The V end was cut by 6 bases, the J end by 1 base, with 9 bases between. CDR3 protein: CASRRDIQETQYF. The CDR3 DNA is TGTGCCAGCAGACGGGACATCCAAGAGACCCAGTACTTC.

The genes are TRBV7-2 and TRBJ2-2; unclear D gene. This CDR3 spans 14 amino acids. CDR1 is SGHTA, CDR2 FQGNSA, per germline. V lost 5 bases to trimming and J lost 5 bases, with 12 bases between them. CDR3: CASSQRLGTGELFF. DNA of the CDR3: TGTGCCAGCAGCCAGAGACTGGGTACCGGGGAGCTGTTTTTT.

The V gene is TRBV4-1, the J gene TRBJ2-1, with D unresolved. The CDR3 has 17 residues. Between the trimmed V and J ends, which lost 1 base and 0 bases, there was a span of 13 bases. From germline, CDR1 is MGHRA and CDR2 YSYEKL. The DNA of the CDR3 is TGCGCCAGCAGCCAAGTGTCGTCGGTCCTCTCCTACAATGAGCAGTTCTTC. It encodes CASSQVSSVLSYNEQFF.

This chain uses TRBV30 with TRBJ1-1; a possible D gene is TRBD1 (5 bases). Germline values: CDR1 GTSNPN, CDR2 SVGIG (reference sequence). The CDR3 is 12 residues long. Deletions cut 5 bases from V and 4 bases from J, with 11 bases between. CDR3 sequence: CAWGDSRTEAFF. The CDR3 DNA sequence: TGTGCCTGGGGGGACTCCCGCACTGAAGCTTTCTTT. Drawing the rest from reference TRBV30 and TRBJ1-1, the complete variable domain is SQTIHQWPATLVQPVGSPLSLECTVEGTSNPNLYWYRQAAGRGLQLLFYSVGIGQISSEVPQNLSASRPQDRQFILSSKKLLLSDSGFYLCAWGDSRTEAFFGQGTRLTVV.

The CDR3 sequence is CASSLAHSPEAFF. The CDR3 DNA sequence: TGTGCCAGCAGCTTAGCTCACAGCCCTGAAGCTTTCTTT. This chain uses TRBV7-9 with TRBJ1-1; D unresolved. Germline V CDR1 and CDR2: SEHNR, FQNEAQ (reference sequence). CDR3 length: 13 residues. Trimming removed 0 bases at V and 6 bases at J, with 8 bases between.

V is TRBV28 and J is TRBJ1-2; no clear D. CDR3 length: 11 amino acids. With 8 bases removed from V and 8 bases from J, the gap between germline ends came to 12 bases. Per the germline V gene, CDR1 is MDHEN and CDR2 is SYDVKM. CDR3 DNA: TGTGCCAGCTCCTGGTTTAGGGGCTACACCTTC. Protein: CASSWFRGYTF.

This clone was seen a single time. This chain links TRBV6-1 with TRBJ1-5; 7 bases match TRBD1. Germline V gene data show CDR1 as MNHNS and CDR2 as SASEGT. This CDR3 has 14 amino acids. V shed 4 bases, J shed 3 bases, and the junction held 3 bases outside the gene matches. CDR3 sequence (DNA): TGTGCCAGCAGTGGGGGACAGACCAATCAGCCCCAGCATTTT. It codes for CASSGGQTNQPQHF.

In this sample, this clone turned up once. V usage is TRBV30 and J usage is TRBJ2-7; 7 nucleotides match TRBD2. Germline CDR1 is GTSNPN and CDR2 is SVGIG (reference sequence). Unmatched junction bases numbered 6, after V lost 1 base and J lost 3 bases. This CDR3 is 14 amino acids long. CDR3 region: CAWSGGGSLYEQYF. The CDR3 DNA follows: TGTGCCTGGAGTGGAGGCGGGAGCCTCTACGAGCAGTACTTC. Full variable domain (missing parts from reference TRBV30 and TRBJ2-7): SQTIHQWPATLVQPVGSPLSLECTVEGTSNPNLYWYRQAAGRGLQLLFYSVGIGQISSEVPQNLSASRPQDRQFILSSKKLLLSDSGFYLCAWSGGGSLYEQYFGPGTRLTVT.

The chain recombines TRBV5-1 with TRBJ2-5; TRBD1 agrees at 10 bases. The CDR3 covers 15 residues. Germline trimming cut 4 bases from V and 2 bases from J; bases unmatched to any gene: 5. Germline loops: CDR1 SGHRS, CDR2 YFSETQ. The CDR3 sequence is CASSQGTGAQETQYF. The CDR3 DNA reads as TGCGCCAGCAGCCAAGGGACAGGGGCGCAAGAGACCCAGTACTTC.

The rearrangement joins TRBV4-3 to TRBJ1-2; tentatively, D is TRBD1 (5 bases). Germline V gives CDR1 LGHNA, CDR2 YSLEER. The V gene lost 2 bases and the J gene lost 4 bases, with 8 bases spanning the gap. The CDR3 runs 13 residues. CDR3 DNA: TGCGCCAGCAGCCAAACTGGGACCTATGGCTACACCTTC. This sequence encodes CASSQTGTYGYTF.

V is TRBV7-9 and J is TRBJ2-1; TRBD2 matches 13 bases. The CDR3 spans 18 residues. Trimming removed 6 bases from V and 4 bases from J; junction bases left unmatched: 12. In germline, CDR1 is SEHNR, CDR2 FQNEAQ (reference sequence). This CDR3 reads CASSQRWGLAGPYNEQFF. The CDR3 bases are TGTGCCAGCAGTCAAAGGTGGGGACTAGCGGGGCCATACAATGAGCAGTTCTTC.

J is TRBJ2-7 and V is TRBV30; D is undetermined. V lost 0 bases, J lost 2 bases, and 17 bases lay in between. From germline, CDR1 is GTSNPN and CDR2 SVGIG (reference sequence). The CDR3 sequence is 16 residues long. The CDR3 spells CAWSVRSLIITYEQYF. Here the CDR3 DNA reads TGTGCCTGGAGTGTAAGGTCCTTAATAATCACCTACGAGCAGTACTTC.

A note on this clone: This same CDR3 is encoded by further DNA sequences in the sample. V usage is TRBV5-4 and J usage is TRBJ2-3; no reliable D call. The V and J ends lost 0 bases and 4 bases respectively, with 0 bases between them. Germline CDR1 and CDR2: SGHNT and YYREEE (reference sequence). The CDR3 has 11 residues. In DNA, the CDR3 is TGTGCCAGCAGCTTGGCAGATACGCAGTATTTT. Its protein is CASSLADTQYF.

The chain uses TRBV11-3 and TRBJ2-3; the D is unclear. Trimming pared 4 bases from V and 2 bases from J, leaving 7 bases between. The CDR3 totals 13 residues. Germline V CDR1 and CDR2: SGHNT, YENEEA. CDR3 nucleotides: TGTGCCAGCAGCTCCCCCCCCACAGATACGCAGTATTTT. This translates into CASSSPPTDTQYF.

The J gene is TRBJ2-5, the V gene TRBV5-4; 7 bases map to TRBD1. Per the germline V gene, CDR1 is SGHNT and CDR2 is YYREEE (reference sequence). V trimming: 4 bases; J trimming: 2 bases; junction bases outside the gene matches: 5. The CDR3 sequence is 14 residues long. The CDR3 DNA reads TGTGCCAGCAGCGGTCGGACAGGACAAGAGACCCAGTACTTC. Encoded protein: CASSGRTGQETQYF. The full variable domain, its missing parts supplied by reference TRBV5-4 and TRBJ2-5, is ETGVTQSPTHLIKTRGQQVTLRCSSQSGHNTVSWYQQALGQGPQFIFQYYREEENGRGNFPPRFSGLQFPNYSSELNVNALELDDSALYLCASSGRTGQETQYFGPGTRLLVL.

V usage is TRBV7-8 and J usage is TRBJ2-1; D not resolved. Between the trimmed V and J ends, which lost 0 bases and 9 bases, there was a span of 3 bases. This CDR3 is built from 11 residues. Germline CDR1 is SGHVS and CDR2 is FQNEAQ. The DNA of the CDR3 is TGTGCCAGCAGCTTAGCTGCTGAGCAGTTCTTC. This translates into CASSLAAEQFF.

V usage is TRBV10-1 and J usage is TRBJ2-3, with D perhaps matching TRBD2 (5 bases). V gave up 4 bases and J gave up 0 bases, with 8 bases separating them. CDR3 length equals 14 residues. In germline, CDR1 is WNHNN, CDR2 SYGVQD (reference sequence). CDR3 amino acids: CASSAGSSTDTQYF. DNA of the CDR3: TGCGCCAGCAGTGCGGGGTCTAGCACAGATACGCAGTATTTT.

Of note for this clone: The same CDR3 is also encoded by other DNA sequences in this sample. The CDR3 bases are TGTGCCAGCTCACCGCCATCCTACAATGAGCAGTTCTTC. Encoded protein: CASSPPSYNEQFF. The chain couples TRBV18 to TRBJ2-1; D is ambiguous. Between the trimmed V and J ends, which lost 3 bases and 1 base, there was a span of 4 bases. Looked up from germline, CDR1 is KGHSH and CDR2 is LQKENI. This CDR3 has 13 residues. The full variable domain, with the rest looked up from reference TRBV18 and TRBJ2-1, is NAGVMQNPRHLVRRRGQEARLRCSPMKGHSHVYWYRQLPEEGLKFMVYLQKENIIDESGMPKERFSAEFPKEGPSILRIQQVVRGDSAAYFCASSPPSYNEQFFGPGTRLTVL.

CDR3 amino acids: CAISEGPGSYGYTF. CDR3 coding DNA: TGTGCCATCAGTGAGGGGCCGGGTAGCTATGGCTACACCTTC. The chain employs TRBV10-3 and TRBJ1-2; D unclear. This CDR3 has 14 amino acids. The germline V gene encodes CDR1 ENHRY and CDR2 SYGVKD. V lost 2 bases and J lost 4, with 11 bases in between.

CDR3: CASSFKEVQYF. The DNA for the CDR3 is TGCGCCAGCAGCTTTAAGGAGGTGCAGTACTTC. V is TRBV5-1 and J is TRBJ2-7; D is perhaps TRBD2 (5 bases). The V and J ends lost 2 bases and 9 bases respectively, with 9 bases between them. Germline CDR1 is SGHRS and CDR2 is YFSETQ. This CDR3 has 11 amino acids.

The chain links TRBV30 to TRBJ2-3, with D perhaps TRBD1 (6 bases). Per germline, CDR1 GTSNPN and CDR2 SVGIG (reference sequence). This CDR3 has 18 amino acids. V shed 1 base and J shed 1 base, with 21 bases lying between them. The CDR3 region has the DNA TGTGCCTGGAGTGCCAAGAAGAGGACAGCCCTGGGCACAGATACGCAGTATTTT. Protein product: CAWSAKKRTALGTDTQYF. Based on the CDR3 plus reference TRBV30 and TRBJ2-3, the full variable domain is SQTIHQWPATLVQPVGSPLSLECTVEGTSNPNLYWYRQAAGRGLQLLFYSVGIGQISSEVPQNLSASRPQDRQFILSSKKLLLSDSGFYLCAWSAKKRTALGTDTQYFGPGTRLTVL.

The CDR3 region is CASSPGVPSYEQYF. The DNA of the CDR3 is TGTGCCAGCTCACCGGGGGTCCCATCCTACGAGCAGTACTTC. The rearrangement uses TRBV18 and TRBJ2-7; perhaps D is TRBD1 or TRBD2 (5 bases each). Germline-derived CDR1 and CDR2 are KGHSH and LQKENI. V lost 3 bases and J 1 base, leaving 10 bases between the germline ends. CDR3 length: 14 amino acids.

This clone has only a few counts. This chain connects TRBV6-5 to TRBJ2-7, with D possibly TRBD1 on 5 matching bases. The CDR3 runs 13 residues. The V end lost 6 bases, the J end lost 6 bases, and 15 bases lay between the germline ends. Germline CDR1 reads MNHEY; CDR2 reads SVGAGI. As DNA, the CDR3 is TGTGCCAGCAGCTCGGCAGGAAGGGGCGAGCAGTACTTC. Amino acid sequence: CASSSAGRGEQYF.